Sequencing of this T cell receptor (beta chain) was carried out in a study of technical replicates of blood from a few donors. Trimming removed 2 bases from V and 0 bases from J, with 11 bases in between. Looked up from germline, CDR1 is SGHVS and CDR2 is FQNEAQ. The CDR3 sequence is 15 residues long. Clones were sequenced by immunoSEQ multiplex PCR, and TCRdb holds only the in-frame ones, with some missing. The table shows more than 75,000 clones, with about 94% occurring only once. The rearrangement uses TRBV7-8 and TRBJ2-7; no clear D gene. Sequencing was done on a sample of T cells isolated from PBMCs. This clonotype was sampled from a human donor in good health. The CDR3 DNA follows: TGTGCCAGCAGCTTATTATCTTTCCCCTCCTACGAGCAGTACTTC. It yields the protein CASSLLSFPSYEQYF. Together with reference TRBV7-8 and TRBJ2-7, the CDR3 gives the full variable domain: GAGVSQSPRYKVAKRGQDVALRCDPISGHVSLFWYQQALGQGPEFLTYFQNEAQLDKSGLPSDRFFAERPEGSVSTLKIQRTQQEDSAVYLCASSLLSFPSYEQYFGPGTRLTVT.